The clone carrying this T cell receptor (beta chain) has a handful of counts. Its specificity is not known. The data belong to a study of regulatory T cells in long-lasting Graves disease. Documented time point: newly diagnosed GD, antithyroid drugs for less than 3 months. PBMC RNA was the source of the TCR library. Looked up from germline, CDR1 is ENHRY and CDR2 is SYGVKD. V trimming: 10 bases; J trimming: 4 bases; junction bases outside the gene matches: 6. The CDR3 loop spans 13 amino acids. General observations from the study: Graves' patients with persistent disease showed TCR diversity lower than patients newly diagnosed.

Building of the TCR beta libraries involved iRepertoire HTBI primers and Arm-PCR of CDR3 regions. TCRdb fed the multiplex PCR reads into MiXCR, producing one record per CDR3 protein. In the table there are roughly 320,000 distinct CDR3 sequences, around 15% of which are singletons. The data also belong to a second study, concerning T cells in Graves' hyperthyroidism and ophthalmopathy. That investigation notes: Ophthalmopathy was separated from stable hyperthyroidism by a 13 V-J model.

This material consisted of peripheral blood mononuclear cells (PBMCs), taken at new diagnosis, from a patient treated with antithyroid drugs. This TCR was sampled from a man aged 40-55 years with Graves disease. J is TRBJ2-5 and V is TRBV10-3; 10 bases match TRBD1. CDR3 region: CATGTGAPETQYF. The CDR3 DNA is TGTGCCACCGGGACAGGGGCTCCAGAGACCCAGTACTTC.